This TCR beta chain originates from a study of T cell responses to AZD1222 COVID-19 vaccine. Study findings and constraints: Elevations in Spike-specific TCR breadth and depth followed administration of two AZD1222 doses. There were mostly white British donors and more females than males, and clonal diversity was possibly underestimated.

CDR1 is SGHTA, CDR2 FQGNSA, per germline. V lost 5 bases, J lost 8 bases, and 3 bases stayed unmatched. The CDR3 spans 14 residues. Some clones are missing from TCRdb's copy, which holds only in-frame ones; the method was immunoSEQ multiplex PCR. The sample lists 15,000 to 20,000 clones, about 90% occurring once. A word on this clone: Antigen unknown.

The receptor was derived from an adult who received the AZD1222 COVID-19 vaccine. Sample: peripheral blood, taken 28 days after the second AZD1222 dose. This sequence joins TRBV7-2 and TRBJ1-6; 10 bases are a match to TRBD1. CDR3 nucleotide sequence: TGTGCCAGCAGCGAGACAGGGGGCTATTCACCCCTCCACTTT. Translated, it gives CASSETGGYSPLHF.